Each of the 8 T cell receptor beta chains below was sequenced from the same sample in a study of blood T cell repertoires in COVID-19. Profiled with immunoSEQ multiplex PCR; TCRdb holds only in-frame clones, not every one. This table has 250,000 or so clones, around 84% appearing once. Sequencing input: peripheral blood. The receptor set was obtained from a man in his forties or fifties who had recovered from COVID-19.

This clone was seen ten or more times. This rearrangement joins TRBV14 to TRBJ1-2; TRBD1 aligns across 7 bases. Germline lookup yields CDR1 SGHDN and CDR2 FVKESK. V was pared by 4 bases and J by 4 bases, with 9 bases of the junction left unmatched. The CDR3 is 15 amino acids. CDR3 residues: CASSRGRGLTYGYTF. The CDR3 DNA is TGTGCCAGCAGCCGAGGCAGGGGGTTAACCTATGGCTACACCTTC.

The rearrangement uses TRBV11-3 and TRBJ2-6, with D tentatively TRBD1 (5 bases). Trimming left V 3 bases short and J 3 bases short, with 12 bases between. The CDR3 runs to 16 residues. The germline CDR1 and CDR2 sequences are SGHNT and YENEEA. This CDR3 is CASSLRRGIGANVLTF. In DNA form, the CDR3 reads TGTGCCAGCAGCTTGAGAAGGGGCATTGGGGCCAACGTCCTGACTTTC.

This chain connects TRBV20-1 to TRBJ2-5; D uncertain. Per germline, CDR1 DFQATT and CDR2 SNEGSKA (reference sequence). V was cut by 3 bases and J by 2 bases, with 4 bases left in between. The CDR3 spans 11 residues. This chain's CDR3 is CSARSQETQYF. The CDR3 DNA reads TGCAGTGCTAGGAGTCAAGAGACCCAGTACTTC.

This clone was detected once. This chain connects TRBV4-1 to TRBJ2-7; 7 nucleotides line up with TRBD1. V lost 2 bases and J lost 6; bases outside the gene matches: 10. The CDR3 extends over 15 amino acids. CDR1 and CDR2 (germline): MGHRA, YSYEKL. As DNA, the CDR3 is TGCGCCAGCAGCCAAACAGGACAGGCGGGTGGCGAGCAGTACTTC. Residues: CASSQTGQAGGEQYF.

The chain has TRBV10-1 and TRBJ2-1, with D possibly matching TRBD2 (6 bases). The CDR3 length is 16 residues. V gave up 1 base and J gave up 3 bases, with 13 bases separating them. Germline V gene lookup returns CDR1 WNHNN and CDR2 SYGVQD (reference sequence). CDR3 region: CASSELAAKDYNEQFF. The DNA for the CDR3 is TGCGCCAGCAGTGAGTTAGCGGCGAAAGACTACAATGAGCAGTTCTTC.

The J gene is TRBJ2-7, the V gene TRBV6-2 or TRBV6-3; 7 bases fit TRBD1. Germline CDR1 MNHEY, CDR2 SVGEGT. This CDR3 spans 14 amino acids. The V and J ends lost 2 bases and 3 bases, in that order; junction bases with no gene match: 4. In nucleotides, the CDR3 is TGTGCCAGCAGTTACCCGTGGACAGGCTACGAGCAGTACTTC. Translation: CASSYPWTGYEQYF.

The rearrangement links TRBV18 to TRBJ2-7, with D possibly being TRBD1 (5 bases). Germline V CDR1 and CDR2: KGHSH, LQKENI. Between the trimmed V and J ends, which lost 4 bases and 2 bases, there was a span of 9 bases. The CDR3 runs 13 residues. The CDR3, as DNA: TGTGCCAGCTCACAGGGGCGCACCTACGAGCAGTACTTC. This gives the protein CASSQGRTYEQYF.

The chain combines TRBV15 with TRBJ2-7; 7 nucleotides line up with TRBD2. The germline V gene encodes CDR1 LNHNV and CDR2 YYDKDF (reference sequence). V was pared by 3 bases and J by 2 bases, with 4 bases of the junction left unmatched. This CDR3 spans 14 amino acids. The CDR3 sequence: CATSSERGPYEQYF. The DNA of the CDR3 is TGTGCCACCAGCAGCGAGCGGGGACCCTACGAGCAGTACTTC.